This T cell receptor (beta chain) was documented in a study of blood T cell repertoires in COVID-19. Study background: Researchers got acute and convalescent COVID-19 samples from the United States, Italy and Spain. T cells, B-cell-depleted T cells, or PBMCs supplied cDNA or gDNA.

This CDR3 spans 14 amino acids. Germline V lookup: CDR1 MNHEY, CDR2 SMNVEV (reference sequence). Trimming pared 3 bases from V and 10 bases from J, leaving 18 bases between. The table came from immunoSEQ multiplex PCR; TCRdb's copy has only in-frame clones and leaves some out. Of about 120,000 clones listed, 70% to 80% are singletons. The sequence was obtained from a man between 65 and 85 years old with acute or convalescent COVID-19. Sample: peripheral blood. The chain has TRBV27 and TRBJ1-1; possible D gene TRBD1, 6 bases. CDR3 residues: CASSFDPKGVAAFF. The CDR3 coding sequence is TGTGCCAGCAGTTTTGATCCAAAGGGGGTCGCAGCTTTCTTT.